The clone carrying this T cell receptor beta chain has ten or more counts. Its target is unknown. There are 15 residues in the CDR3. V gave up 3 bases and J gave up 1 base; unmatched junction bases: 1. Germline CDR1 and CDR2: KGHDR and SFDVKD. Employing constant-segment primers, 5'RACE generated TCR alpha and TCR beta cDNA libraries bearing sample barcodes and UMIs. TCRdb fed the 5' RACE reads into MiXCR, producing one record per CDR3 protein. The table records just over 200,000 distinct CDR3 sequences, approximately 10% of them present only once. This specimen comes from a study of T-cell memory formation after mild COVID-19. Study-level findings and limits: Mainly in CM and EM were contracting CD4+ clones; CD8+ were in EMRA. Cross-reactive memory apparently joined, as some responding clones appeared in pre-infection memory. CD4/CD8 balance characterized clones contracting day 15 to 85, and CD4+ skew characterized later expanders.

The chain links TRBV24-1 to TRBJ2-3, with 9 bases fitting TRBD2. The sample was PBMCs or a T cell subset sorted from them (not recorded which). This clonotype was sampled from a man between 18 and 35 years old who had mild COVID-19 (a few samples of this study predate the infection). Cell type and time point are not known. The CDR3 DNA follows: TGTGCCACCAGTGATCCTAGCGGGGGCACAGATACGCAGTATTTT. It translates to CATSDPSGGTDTQYF.